This passage covers 30 T cell receptor beta chains from one sample sequenced in a study of CD8+ T cells in alopecia areata. RNA was isolated and reverse transcribed to cDNA, the sequencing template. The repertoire was sequenced with immunoSEQ multiplex PCR; TCRdb's copy has only in-frame clones and lacks some. The table shows more than 200,000 clones, with around two thirds occurring only once. The sequencing here drew on CD4+ T cells sorted from blood, taken at week 0. The receptor source for this set is a human donor with alopecia areata.

This clone was recorded a few times. The V call is TRBV4-1, the J call TRBJ1-1; 10 positions agree with TRBD1. The V and J ends lost 3 bases and 1 base, in that order; junction bases with no gene match: 11. The germline V gene has CDR1 MGHRA and CDR2 YSYEKL. There are 18 residues in the CDR3. CDR3 bases: TGCGCCAGCAGCCACCCTGAGGGACAGGGGCTTCCGAACACTGAAGCTTTCTTT. The encoded protein is CASSHPEGQGLPNTEAFF.

The V gene is TRBV30, the J gene TRBJ1-6, with no clear D. The V gene's germline CDR1 is GTSNPN and CDR2 SVGIG (reference sequence). CDR3 length: 17 residues. V dropped 0 bases and J dropped 10 bases, with 22 bases sitting between them. This chain's CDR3 is CAWSVGANRGLLSPLHF. The CDR3 DNA follows: TGTGCCTGGAGTGTAGGTGCAAATAGAGGGCTCCTCTCACCCCTCCACTTT.

This clone was counted between two and nine times. This sequence joins TRBV2 and TRBJ2-7; D not resolved. Germline CDR1 SNHLY, CDR2 FYNNEI. The CDR3 loop spans 11 amino acids. V shed 2 bases and J shed 10 bases, with 9 bases lying between them. As DNA, the CDR3 is TGTGCCAGCAGTGAAACACGATCACAGTACTTC. Translation: CASSETRSQYF.

The chain employs TRBV5-1 and TRBJ2-3; D unclear. Trimming took 1 base from V and 0 from J, leaving 15 bases between them. The CDR3 is made up of 17 amino acids. Germline CDR1 is SGHRS and CDR2 is YFSETQ. CDR3 in amino acids: CASSLPGWPSSTDTQYF. The CDR3 DNA follows: TGCGCCAGCAGCTTGCCAGGATGGCCGAGTAGCACAGATACGCAGTATTTT.

Notes on this clone: A much larger clonotype is one base distant, so this may be a read error. This chain joins TRBV7-2 and TRBJ2-3; D call uncertain. The CDR3 runs 12 residues. Between the trimmed V and J ends, which lost 5 bases and 2 bases, there was a span of 5 bases. Germline loops: CDR1 SGHTA, CDR2 FQGNSA. In DNA form, the CDR3 reads TGTGCCAGCAGCCAAACCACAGATACGCAGTATTTT. The encoded protein is CASSQTTDTQYF.

In its sample, this clone was seen a few times. The V call is TRBV6-5, the J call TRBJ2-1; D is ambiguous. CDR1 MNHEY and CDR2 SVGAGI come from the germline V gene. V was cut by 4 bases and J by 3 bases, with 1 base left in between. This CDR3 region has 11 residues. The chain's CDR3 is CASSFYNEQFF. DNA of the CDR3: TGTGCCAGCAGTTTCTACAATGAGCAGTTCTTC.

The rearrangement uses TRBV5-4 and TRBJ1-1; 9 bases line up with TRBD1. Trimming took 3 bases from V and 3 from J; bases not matched to a gene: 3. CDR3 length: 14 residues. CDR1 is SGHNT, CDR2 YYREEE, per germline (reference sequence). Here the CDR3 DNA reads TGTGCCAGCAGCTACAGGGGGCGCGACACTGAAGCTTTCTTT. Encoded protein: CASSYRGRDTEAFF.

On this clone: Within the sample, other DNA sequences also encode this same CDR3. The chain links TRBV2 to TRBJ2-5; no clear D gene. The CDR3 extends over 12 amino acids. Germline lookup yields CDR1 SNHLY and CDR2 FYNNEI. V was clipped by 1 base and J by 2 bases, with 2 bases between them. The CDR3 DNA is TGTGCCAGCAGTGAAGTTCAAGAGACCCAGTACTTC. Its protein is CASSEVQETQYF.

This clone appeared a few times. The rearrangement links TRBV29-1 to TRBJ1-2; 9 bases are a match to TRBD1. V lost 5 bases, J lost 3 bases, and 4 bases stayed unmatched. From germline, CDR1 is SQVTM and CDR2 ANQGSEA. The CDR3 is 13 residues long. In nucleotides, the CDR3 is TGCAGCGTTCCCAGGACAGGGGACTATGGCTACACCTTC. It encodes CSVPRTGDYGYTF.

This clone was detected a few times. The chain links TRBV29-1 to TRBJ1-2, with TRBD1 identical over 7 bases. V was pared by 4 bases and J by 8 bases, with 4 bases of the junction left unmatched. CDR1 is SQVTM and CDR2 is ANQGSEA in the germline V gene. This CDR3 comprises 11 residues. The CDR3 is CSVVRGSGYTF. In nucleotides, the CDR3 is TGCAGCGTTGTCAGGGGGAGCGGCTACACCTTC. The complete variable domain, with remaining parts taken from reference TRBV29-1 and TRBJ1-2, reads SAVISQKPSRDICQRGTSLTIQCQVDSQVTMMFWYRQQPGQSLTLIATANQGSEATYESGFVIDKFPISRPNLTFSTLTVSNMSPEDSSIYLCSVVRGSGYTFGSGTRLTVV.

About this clone: Other DNA sequences in this sample translate to the same CDR3. CDR3 nucleotide sequence: TGTGCCTGGAGCCTAGGGAGGAACTATGGCTACACCTTC. This codes for CAWSLGRNYGYTF. The rearrangement links TRBV30 to TRBJ1-2; D remains ambiguous. Germline values: CDR1 GTSNPN, CDR2 SVGIG (reference sequence). V was shortened by 3 bases and J by 2 bases, with 10 bases between the two germline ends. This CDR3 region has 13 residues.

V is TRBV29-1 and J is TRBJ2-5, with TRBD2 matching 9 bases. This CDR3 region has 15 residues. After removal of 2 bases from V and 1 base from J, the junction contained 5 bases not matched to a gene. The germline V gene encodes CDR1 SQVTM and CDR2 ANQGSEA. CDR3 sequence: CSVERLAGAQETQYF. Written as DNA, the CDR3 is TGCAGCGTTGAAAGGTTAGCGGGGGCCCAAGAGACCCAGTACTTC. Combining the CDR3 with reference TRBV29-1 and TRBJ2-5 gives the whole variable domain SAVISQKPSRDICQRGTSLTIQCQVDSQVTMMFWYRQQPGQSLTLIATANQGSEATYESGFVIDKFPISRPNLTFSTLTVSNMSPEDSSIYLCSVERLAGAQETQYFGPGTRLLVL.

This clone was counted between two and nine times. Here the CDR3 DNA reads TGTGCCAGCAGCCGAGCAGGCGGATACACAGATACGCAGTATTTT. Its protein product is CASSRAGGYTDTQYF. This chain connects TRBV7-3 to TRBJ2-3; D is uncertain. CDR1 is SGHTA and CDR2 is FQGTGA in the germline V gene. V was pared by 5 bases and J by 2 bases, with 14 bases between. The CDR3 covers 15 residues.

This chain joins TRBV29-1 and TRBJ1-4; D not certain. V was trimmed by 4 bases and J by 8 bases, leaving 11 bases between them. The CDR3 length is 12 residues. Germline assignment: CDR1 SQVTM and CDR2 ANQGSEA. CDR3 sequence (DNA): TGCAGCGTTGGGCAAACGGGGGAAAAACTGTTTTTT. This translates into CSVGQTGEKLFF.

The chain carries TRBV2 and TRBJ2-1; D may be TRBD1 (6 bases). This CDR3 region has 14 residues. Germline V gene sequence: CDR1 SNHLY, CDR2 FYNNEI. The ends were cut back, 3 bases at V and 6 bases at J, with 12 bases in the middle. The CDR3 DNA sequence: TGTGCCAGCAGTGAGGACCGGACAGCCAATGAGCAGTTCTTC. This sequence encodes CASSEDRTANEQFF. Looking up the rest from reference TRBV2 and TRBJ2-1 gives the full variable domain: EPEVTQTPSHQVTQMGQEVILRCVPISNHLYFYWYRQILGQKVEFLVSFYNNEISEKSEIFDDQFSVERPDGSNFTLKIRSTKLEDSAMYFCASSEDRTANEQFFGPGTRLTVL.

The gene calls are TRBV15 and TRBJ1-1; D gene ambiguous. Trimming left V 6 bases short and J 0 bases short, with 14 bases between. Germline V lookup: CDR1 LNHNV, CDR2 YYDKDF (reference sequence). This CDR3 has 15 amino acids. CDR3 DNA: TGTGCCACCAGTCATGGAGGTTCCATGAACACTGAAGCTTTCTTT. Translated: CATSHGGSMNTEAFF.

V and J are TRBV10-3 and TRBJ2-1, with D tentatively TRBD2 (5 bases). The CDR3 is 13 amino acids. V lost 7 bases and J 4 bases, leaving 11 bases between the germline ends. Germline CDR1 is ENHRY and CDR2 is SYGVKD. CDR3 nucleotide sequence: TGTGCCATCACCGATGGACTGTACAATGAGCAGTTCTTC. It yields the protein CAITDGLYNEQFF.

The sample holds a few counts of this clone. The chain couples TRBV5-1 to TRBJ2-3; 7 bases fit TRBD2. Germline V gene sequence: CDR1 SGHRS, CDR2 YFSETQ. The CDR3 has 16 residues. V trimming: 5 bases; J trimming: 4 bases; junction bases outside the gene matches: 13. CDR3 nucleotides: TGCGCCAGCAGACTTTCGTGGTCGGGGGGAGCAGATACGCAGTATTTT. Residues: CASRLSWSGGADTQYF.

The chain uses TRBV7-9 and TRBJ2-7; the D gene is possibly TRBD1 (6 bases). Between the trimmed V and J ends, which lost 5 bases and 3 bases, there was a span of 14 bases. Germline CDR1 SEHNR, CDR2 FQNEAQ (reference sequence). This CDR3 region has 14 residues. The CDR3: CASSVSRGGYEQYF. In nucleotides, the CDR3 is TGTGCCAGCAGCGTATCCAGGGGCGGCTACGAGCAGTACTTC. Variable domain in full (rest from reference TRBV7-9 and TRBJ2-7): DTGVSQNPRHKITKRGQNVTFRCDPISEHNRLYWYRQTLGQGPEFLTYFQNEAQLEKSRLLSDRFSAERPKGSFSTLEIQRTEQGDSAMYLCASSVSRGGYEQYFGPGTRLTVT.

A note on this clone: A far larger clone is only one base removed, so a read error is likely. The chain recombines TRBV29-1 with TRBJ2-5; D possibly matches TRBD1 or TRBD2 (5 bases each). Trimming took 7 bases from V and 1 from J, leaving 13 bases between them. This CDR3 is 13 amino acids long. Looked up from germline, CDR1 is SQVTM and CDR2 is ANQGSEA. This CDR3 is CSARPGTQETQYF. In DNA form, the CDR3 reads TGCAGCGCCCGCCCCGGGACCCAAGAGACCCAGTACTTC.

The chain recombines TRBV25-1 with TRBJ2-1; D call uncertain. There are 12 residues in the CDR3. CDR1 MGHDK and CDR2 SYGVNS come from the germline V gene. V lost 0 bases to trimming and J lost 8 bases, with 5 bases between them. The CDR3 here is CASSEYVDEQFF. CDR3 nucleotide sequence: TGTGCCAGCAGTGAATATGTGGATGAGCAGTTCTTC. Together with reference TRBV25-1 and TRBJ2-1, the CDR3 gives the full variable domain: EADIYQTPRYLVIGTGKKITLECSQTMGHDKMYWYQQDPGMELHLIHYSYGVNSTEKGDLSSESTVSRIRTEHFPLTLESARPSHTSQYLCASSEYVDEQFFGPGTRLTVL.

The chain carries TRBV30 and TRBJ2-5; tentatively, D is TRBD2 (6 bases). This CDR3 comprises 13 residues. Germline CDR1 and CDR2: GTSNPN and SVGIG (reference sequence). V dropped 3 bases and J dropped 5 bases, with 13 bases sitting between them. The DNA for the CDR3 is TGTGCCTGGAGGCAAGCGGGTTCTGAGACCCAGTACTTC. Amino acid sequence: CAWRQAGSETQYF.

The chain uses TRBV2 and TRBJ1-4; D might be TRBD1 (6 bases). The CDR3 is 12 residues long. V lost 6 bases and J 12 bases, leaving 14 bases between the germline ends. CDR1 and CDR2 from the germline V gene are SNHLY and FYNNEI. CDR3 in DNA: TGTGCCAGCAGGGATCACAGGGACGAACTGTTTTTT. Residues: CASRDHRDELFF.

This rearrangement joins TRBV6-5 to TRBJ1-1, with no clear D. This CDR3 is 14 amino acids long. The germline V gene encodes CDR1 MNHEY and CDR2 SVGAGI. V was trimmed by 6 bases and J by 0 bases, leaving 11 bases between them. The CDR3 DNA is TGTGCCAGCAGGAAGGATCTAGTGAACACTGAAGCTTTCTTT. It yields the protein CASRKDLVNTEAFF.

The rearrangement uses TRBV5-5 and TRBJ2-3, with 7 bases fitting TRBD1. The CDR3 loop spans 14 amino acids. The germline V gene has CDR1 SGHKS and CDR2 YYEKEE (reference sequence). After removal of 5 bases from V and 2 bases from J, the junction contained 5 bases not matched to a gene. The CDR3 DNA sequence: TGTGCCAGCAGGCCGACAGGGACCACAGATACGCAGTATTTT. Translating it yields CASRPTGTTDTQYF.

V is TRBV27 and J is TRBJ2-6; D gene uncertain. V was clipped by 5 bases and J by 4 bases, with 12 bases between them. Germline V gene lookup returns CDR1 MNHEY and CDR2 SMNVEV (reference sequence). The CDR3 sequence is 15 residues long. CDR3 DNA: TGTGCCAGCAGTCTCCTGATGGGAGGGGCCAACGTCCTGACTTTC. Its translation is CASSLLMGGANVLTF.

About this clone itself: Other DNA sequences in the sample encode the same CDR3. This chain links TRBV30 with TRBJ2-1; 7 positions agree with TRBD2. The germline CDR1 and CDR2 sequences are GTSNPN and SVGIG (reference sequence). CDR3 length: 13 residues. V trimming: 2 bases; J trimming: 5 bases; junction bases outside the gene matches: 3. CDR3 residues: CAWSRGLDNEQFF. The CDR3 coding sequence is TGTGCCTGGAGTCGCGGACTAGACAATGAGCAGTTCTTC.

The CDR3 nucleotides read TGTGCCAGCAGCCCCCGAGGCTCCTACAATGAGCAGTTCTTC. Amino acids: CASSPRGSYNEQFF. The chain couples TRBV11-3 to TRBJ2-1; D not certain. CDR1 is SGHNT, CDR2 YENEEA, per germline. Deletions cut 5 bases from V and 0 bases from J, with 8 bases between. This CDR3 region has 14 residues.

The genes are TRBV5-1 and TRBJ2-3; 12 nucleotides match TRBD1. The CDR3 runs 17 residues. Per germline, CDR1 SGHRS and CDR2 YFSETQ. V lost 3 bases, J lost 0 bases, and 5 bases stayed unmatched. The CDR3, as DNA: TGCGCCAGCAGCTCCGCGGGACAGGGGGCAAGCACAGATACGCAGTATTTT. It yields the protein CASSSAGQGASTDTQYF.

The chain has TRBV6-1 and TRBJ2-1; 10 bases match TRBD1. Germline assignment: CDR1 MNHNS and CDR2 SASEGT. The V and J ends lost 0 bases and 8 bases, in that order; junction bases with no gene match: 4. The CDR3 covers 15 residues. The DNA for the CDR3 is TGTGCCAGCAGTGAAGCTGGGACAGGGGTGTATGAGCAGTTCTTC. This translates into CASSEAGTGVYEQFF.